The 11 T cell receptor beta chains presented below share a single source sample, sequenced in a study of graft-versus-host responses after intestinal transplantation. Repertoires were generated with immunoSEQ multiplex PCR, while TCRdb's copy carries only in-frame clones and drops some. The data contain tens of thousands of clones, about 93% of them singletons. Their target antigens are unknown. The starting material was unstimulated CD8+ T cells sorted from spleen or lymph node cells, obtained before intestinal transplant. The receptors come from a human donor who received an intestinal transplant.

J is TRBJ1-2 and V is TRBV5-6; D may be TRBD1 (5 bases). Trimming stripped 4 bases from V and 8 bases from J, with 24 bases between. Germline V gives CDR1 SGHDT, CDR2 YYEEEE. The CDR3 is made up of 16 amino acids. CDR3 bases: TGTGCCAGCAGCCCCCGACAGACCCTACCCTTGCTGGGCTACACCTTC. It yields the protein CASSPRQTLPLLGYTF.

The chain recombines TRBV6-5 with TRBJ2-1; 14 nucleotides line up with TRBD2. The CDR3 is 14 amino acids. J lost 12 bases, V lost 6 bases, and 7 bases had no gene match. Looked up from germline, CDR1 is MNHEY and CDR2 is SVGAGI. CDR3 nucleotide sequence: TGTGCCAGCAGGCCGGGACTAGCGGGAGAGGGGCAGTTCTTC. As protein: CASRPGLAGEGQFF.

The V gene is TRBV4-2, the J gene TRBJ2-7; D is uncertain. Germline V lookup: CDR1 LGHNA, CDR2 YNFKEQ. The CDR3 is 13 residues long. V dropped 3 bases and J dropped 3 bases, with 9 bases sitting between them. The CDR3 region has the DNA TGTGCCAGCAGCCACGGTTCCTACTACGAGCAGTACTTC. This encodes CASSHGSYYEQYF.

This clone was observed a single time. J is TRBJ2-3 and V is TRBV7-8; 11 nucleotides align to TRBD2. The germline V gene encodes CDR1 SGHVS and CDR2 FQNEAQ. V lost 5 bases, J lost 6 bases, and 13 bases stayed unmatched. The CDR3 runs to 17 residues. The CDR3 loop reads CASSPKASGGRLDTQYF. The CDR3 DNA sequence: TGTGCCAGCAGCCCAAAGGCTAGCGGGGGGCGATTGGATACGCAGTATTTT.

J is TRBJ1-5 and V is TRBV4-1; no definite D call. V gave up 1 base and J gave up 6 bases, with 13 bases separating them. Germline values: CDR1 MGHRA, CDR2 YSYEKL. This CDR3 is 15 amino acids long. The CDR3: CASSQVLEVGQPQHF. The CDR3 nucleotides are TGCGCCAGCAGCCAAGTATTAGAAGTCGGTCAGCCCCAGCATTTT.

The chain employs TRBV19 and TRBJ2-7; 8 bases match TRBD2. J gave up 5 bases and V 10 bases, and 10 bases lay outside the gene matches. The CDR3 covers 13 residues. Germline V CDR1 and CDR2: LNHDA, SQIVND (reference sequence). As DNA, the CDR3 is TGTGCCACTCACTCGGGGGGGACCGACGAGCAGTACTTC. This codes for CATHSGGTDEQYF.

The chain combines TRBV5-1 with TRBJ2-1, with 9 bases aligning to TRBD1. The CDR3 totals 16 residues. In germline, CDR1 is SGHRS, CDR2 YFSETQ. V gave up 5 bases and J gave up 2 bases; unmatched junction bases: 8. The CDR3 loop reads CASREGTGFTYNEQFF. The CDR3 DNA reads TGCGCCAGCAGAGAGGGGACAGGGTTCACCTACAATGAGCAGTTCTTC.

This clone is a singleton in its sample. J is TRBJ2-1 and V is TRBV5-1, with D maybe TRBD1 (6 bases). From germline, CDR1 is SGHRS and CDR2 YFSETQ. CDR3 length: 14 residues. Trimming shortened V by 4 bases and J by 10 bases, and 18 bases separated the two germline ends. The DNA for the CDR3 is TGCGCCAGCAGCCTGGTGGACAGTATGGAAGAGCAGTTCTTC. The encoded protein is CASSLVDSMEEQFF.

The chain carries TRBV27 and TRBJ2-7; D is perhaps TRBD2 (5 bases). Germline V lookup: CDR1 MNHEY, CDR2 SMNVEV (reference sequence). This CDR3 is 15 amino acids long. Deletions cut 1 base from V and 2 bases from J, with 12 bases between. CDR3 sequence: CASSLFKGAPYEQYF. In nucleotides, the CDR3 is TGTGCCAGCAGTTTATTTAAGGGAGCCCCCTACGAGCAGTACTTC.

The chain combines TRBV9 with TRBJ2-1, with D possibly matching TRBD1 (6 bases). From germline, CDR1 is SGDLS and CDR2 YYNGEE. V lost 3 bases and J 1 base, leaving 14 bases between the germline ends. The CDR3 covers 16 residues. The CDR3 sequence is CASSAPGTLSYNEQFF. In nucleotides, the CDR3 is TGTGCCAGCAGCGCCCCCGGGACATTATCCTACAATGAGCAGTTCTTC.

This chain uses TRBV4-1 with TRBJ2-7; D is unresolved. This CDR3 comprises 15 residues. Germline CDR1 and CDR2: MGHRA and YSYEKL. Trimming stripped 1 base from V and 0 bases from J, with 10 bases between. DNA for the CDR3: TGCGCCAGCAGCCAAGTGGTCAGCGCCTCCTACGAGCAGTACTTC. As protein: CASSQVVSASYEQYF.